These T cell receptor beta chains were read from a single sample in a study of OX40 agonist ivuxolimab in advanced cancers. Data came from immunoSEQ multiplex PCR; TCRdb stores just in-frame clones and leaves some out. This table holds about 69,000 clones, approximately 93% found once. The material sequenced was CD4+ or CD8+ T cells sorted from blood, taken in a trial of the OX40 agonist ivuxolimab. These receptors originate from an adult with an advanced solid tumor such as melanoma, head and neck, liver or kidney cancer. Both conserved end residues are part of each CDR3. Fields, in order: V gene, clone size, J gene, D gene, CDR3 protein, CDR3 DNA. The D gene is left open where the match is weak. Not every row has a clone size; where given, it reads once, few, many or a size class.

TRBV6-5	NA	TRBJ2-7	NA	CASSYDLSPKSYEQYF	TGTGCCAGCAGTTACGATCTCAGCCCAAAATCCTACGAGCAGTACTTC
TRBV28	once	TRBJ1-2	TRBD1	CASSSRDRGRANYGYTF	TGTGCCAGCAGTTCTCGGGACAGGGGAAGAGCTAACTATGGCTACACCTTC
TRBV19	few	TRBJ2-7	TRBD1	CASSINTQGASEQYF	TGTGCCAGTAGTATAAATACCCAGGGGGCAAGCGAGCAGTACTTC
TRBV5-6	NA	TRBJ2-5	TRBD2	CASTLGGVEETQYF	TGTGCCAGCACCCTGGGGGGGGTTGAGGAGACCCAGTACTTC
TRBV29-1	NA	TRBJ2-1	TRBD2	CSVSWTSGRGEQFF	TGCAGCGTCTCATGGACTAGCGGGAGGGGTGAGCAGTTCTTC
TRBV7-9	NA	TRBJ1-2	NA	CASSLAGYGYTF	TGTGCCAGCAGCTTAGCGGGTTATGGCTACACCTTC
TRBV15	NA	TRBJ1-2	NA	CATSPRSTGTGGYTF	TGTGCCACCAGCCCCCGATCGACAGGAACGGGTGGCTACACCTTC
TRBV27	NA	TRBJ1-1	NA	CASRSPGGNTEAFF	TGTGCCAGCAGGTCCCCCGGGGGGAACACTGAAGCTTTCTTT
TRBV6-5	NA	TRBJ1-3	NA	CASSYSGTTGNTIYF	TGTGCCAGCAGTTACTCAGGGACGACTGGAAACACCATATATTTT
TRBV28	NA	TRBJ1-5	TRBD1	CASSLSTGGINQPQHF	TGTGCCAGCAGTTTGTCGACAGGGGGCATCAATCAGCCCCAGCATTTT
TRBV11-2	NA	TRBJ2-7	TRBD2	CASSSLAGAGEQYF	TGTGCCAGCAGCTCCTTAGCGGGAGCGGGTGAGCAGTACTTC
TRBV21-1	NA	TRBJ1-4	NA	CASRPRQGAVNYEKLFF	TGTGCCAGCCGACCCCGCCAAGGGGCGGTGAATTACGAAAAACTGTTTTTT
TRBV10-3	NA	TRBJ2-2	TRBD1	CAISDWTGNTGELFF	TGTGCCATCAGTGACTGGACAGGGAACACCGGGGAGCTGTTTTTT
TRBV5-1	NA	TRBJ1-1	NA	CASSLRPNTEAFF	TGCGCCAGCAGCTTGAGGCCGAACACTGAAGCTTTCTTT
TRBV6-5	NA	TRBJ1-5	TRBD1	CASSRDRERQPQHF	TGTGCCAGCAGCCGGGACAGGGAGAGGCAGCCCCAGCATTTT